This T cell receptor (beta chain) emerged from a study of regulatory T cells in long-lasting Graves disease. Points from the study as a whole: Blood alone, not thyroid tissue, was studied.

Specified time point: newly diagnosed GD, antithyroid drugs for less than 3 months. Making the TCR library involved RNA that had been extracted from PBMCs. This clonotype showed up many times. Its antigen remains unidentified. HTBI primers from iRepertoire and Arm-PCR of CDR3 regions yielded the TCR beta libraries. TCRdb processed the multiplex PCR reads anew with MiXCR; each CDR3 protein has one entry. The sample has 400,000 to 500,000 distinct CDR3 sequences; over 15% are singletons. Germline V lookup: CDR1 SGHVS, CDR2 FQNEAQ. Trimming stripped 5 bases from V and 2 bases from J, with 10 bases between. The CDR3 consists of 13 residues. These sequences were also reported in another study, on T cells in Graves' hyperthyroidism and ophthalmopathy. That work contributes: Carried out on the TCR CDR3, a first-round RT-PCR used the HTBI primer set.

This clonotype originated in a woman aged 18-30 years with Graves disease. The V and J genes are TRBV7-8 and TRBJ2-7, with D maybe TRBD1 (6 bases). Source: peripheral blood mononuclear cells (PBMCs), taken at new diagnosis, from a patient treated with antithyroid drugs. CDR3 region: CASSRDRTYEQYF. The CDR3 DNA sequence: TGTGCCAGCAGCAGAGACAGGACCTACGAGCAGTACTTC.